This T cell receptor beta chain was captured by sequencing in a study of blood T cell repertoires in COVID-19. Study overall: Spain, Italy and the United States supplied samples that represented acute and convalescent COVID-19.

Study processing details: Reference gene primer amplification gave estimated nucleated cell counts. Data came from immunoSEQ multiplex PCR; TCRdb stores just in-frame clones and leaves some out. V, J and clone size derive from that table, while D and trimming were established from the DNA sequence. The sample includes 140,000 to 150,000 clones, 85% to 90% seen only once; the top ten take 0.95% to 1.5%. Trimming stripped 8 bases from V and 3 bases from J, with 11 bases between. This CDR3 has 13 residues. Germline V CDR1 and CDR2: MDHEN, SYDVKM. This sequence originates from a woman aged 25 to 39 with acute COVID-19. The chain carries TRBV28 and TRBJ2-1; D might be TRBD1 (6 bases). Specimen: PBMCs or T cells enriched from blood (not recorded which). CDR3 sequence reads: CASRKQGYNEQFF. CDR3 coding DNA: TGTGCCAGCCGAAAACAGGGCTACAATGAGCAGTTCTTC.